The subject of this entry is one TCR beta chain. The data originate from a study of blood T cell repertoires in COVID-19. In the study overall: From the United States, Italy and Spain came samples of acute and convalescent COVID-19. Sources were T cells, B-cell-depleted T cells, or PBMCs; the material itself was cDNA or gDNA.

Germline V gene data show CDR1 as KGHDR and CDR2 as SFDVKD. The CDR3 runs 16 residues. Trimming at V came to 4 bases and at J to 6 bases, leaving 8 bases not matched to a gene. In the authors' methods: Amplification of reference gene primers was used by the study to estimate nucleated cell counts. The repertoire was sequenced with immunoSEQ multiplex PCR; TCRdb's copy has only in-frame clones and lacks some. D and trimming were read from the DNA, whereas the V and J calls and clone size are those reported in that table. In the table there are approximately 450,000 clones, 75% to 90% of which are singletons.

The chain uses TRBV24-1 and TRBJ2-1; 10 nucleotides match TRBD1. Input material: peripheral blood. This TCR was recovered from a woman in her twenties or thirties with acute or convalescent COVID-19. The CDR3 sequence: CATSDRGQGNGNEQFF. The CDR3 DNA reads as TGTGCCACCAGTGACCGGGGACAGGGGAATGGCAATGAGCAGTTCTTC.